This is a list of T cell receptor beta chains from one sample in a study of response to subunit inactivated influenza vaccine. Via MiXCR, TCRdb re-called the RT-PCR reads, giving one row per CDR3 protein. The sample records some 600,000 distinct CDR3 sequences, approximately 14% being singletons. This material consisted of PBMCs from blood, taken roughly 15 days before vaccination. The receptors stem from a man aged 45-60 years who received an inactivated influenza vaccine. CDR3s include the opening cysteine and the closing phenylalanine or tryptophan. A D gene is named only where the DNA matches it firmly. Expanded clones get a size class; other rows say once, few or many, or leave the size out.

size	D	V	J	DNA	CDR3
few	TRBD2	TRBV10-3	TRBJ2-2	TGTGCCGCCTCGGGACTAGCTGCGAACACCGGGGAGCTGTTTTTT	CAASGLAANTGELFF
.	TRBD2	TRBV20-1	TRBJ2-4	TGCAGTGCTCTTGGGGCTAGCGGGGGGCGGGCCAAAAACATTCAGTACTTC	CSALGASGGRAKNIQYF
.	.	TRBV12-3/TRBV12-4	TRBJ2-7	TGTGCCAGCAGTAAGACAGGCGAGACCTACGAGCAGTACTTC	CASSKTGETYEQYF
few	TRBD2	TRBV4-1	TRBJ2-2	TGCGCCAGCAGCCAATTATCGACTAGCGGGCACACCGGGGAGCTGTTTTTT	CASSQLSTSGHTGELFF
few	.	TRBV27	TRBJ2-3	TGTGCCAGCAGTTTATACCCGGGAGAAGTCACAGATACGCAGTATTTT	CASSLYPGEVTDTQYF
few	.	TRBV2	TRBJ2-1	TGTGCCAGCAGTGAAGATTTGGGACCTATTTGGGCGCAGTTCTTC	CASSEDLGPIWAQFF
.	TRBD1	TRBV2	TRBJ1-5	TGTGCCAGCGGAAGGAAGGGGGCGAGCAATCAGCCCCAGCATTTT	CASGRKGASNQPQHF
few	.	TRBV2	TRBJ2-7	TGTGCCAGCAGTGAATACGTCTCTTCTTCATACGAGCAGTACTTC	CASSEYVSSSYEQYF
.	.	TRBV7-9	TRBJ2-1	TGTGCCAGCAGCCGGGATCCCAATGAGCAGTTCTTC	CASSRDPNEQFF
many	.	TRBV4-1	TRBJ1-4	TGCGCCAGCAGCCAAGCTGATAACCGGGGGGGTGAAAAACTGTTTTTT	CASSQADNRGGEKLFF
many	.	TRBV15	TRBJ1-5	TGTGCCACCAGCAGAGACAGGGGCGGTCAGCCCCAGCATTTT	CATSRDRGGQPQHF